Described below is a single T cell receptor (beta chain) sequence and its context. Germline V gives CDR1 SGHRS, CDR2 YFSETQ. The CDR3 loop spans 16 amino acids. V trimming: 4 bases; J trimming: 2 bases; junction bases outside the gene matches: 5. This record comes from a study of blood T cell repertoires in COVID-19. Background on the study: The United States, Italy and Spain were the sources of the acute and convalescent COVID-19 samples. The analysed material was cDNA or gDNA that came from T cells, B-cell-depleted T cells, or PBMCs.

As handled by the study authors: Estimates of nucleated cell counts were drawn from the amplification of reference gene primers. The table came from immunoSEQ multiplex PCR; TCRdb's copy has only in-frame clones and leaves some out. The DNA was the basis for D and trimming; V, J and clone size are from that table. Among over 20,000 clones, 80% to 90% were seen once, and the ten largest hold approximately 17%. This receptor was taken from a man aged 65 to 85 with active COVID-19. Sequencing was done on a sample of peripheral blood. This chain links TRBV5-1 with TRBJ2-2; 10 nucleotides line up with TRBD2. The CDR3 here is CASSEGLAVNTGELFF. The CDR3 DNA reads as TGCGCCAGCAGCGAAGGACTAGCGGTTAACACCGGGGAGCTGTTTTTT.